These 26 T cell receptor beta chains were sequenced from one sample in a study of beta chain features in type 1 diabetes. Expressed TCRB transcripts were sequenced because the entire RNA isolate underwent reverse transcription. Clones were sequenced by immunoSEQ multiplex PCR, and TCRdb holds only the in-frame ones, with some missing. The profile shows about 360,000 clones, around 12% of them singletons. Sequenced: naive CD4+ T cells from blood. These receptors came from a man between 18 and 35 years old in good health.

Concerning this clone: The sample holds other DNA sequences that translate to the same CDR3. This chain uses TRBV18 with TRBJ2-5; the match to TRBD1 covers 8 bases. The germline CDR1 and CDR2 sequences are KGHSH and LQKENI. V was pared by 2 bases and J by 5 bases, with 4 bases of the junction left unmatched. The length of the CDR3 is 14 residues. The CDR3 coding sequence is TGTGCCAGCTCACCATCAGGGGGCGGTGAGACCCAGTACTTC. This codes for CASSPSGGGETQYF.

This clone was detected once. The rearrangement joins TRBV9 to TRBJ2-7, with D possibly being TRBD1 (7 bases). This CDR3 is 12 amino acids long. V was shortened by 3 bases and J by 4 bases, with 8 bases between the two germline ends. Germline V gives CDR1 SGDLS, CDR2 YYNGEE. CDR3: CASSAGGYEQYF. The CDR3 bases are TGTGCCAGCAGCGCAGGGGGGTACGAGCAGTACTTC.

This clone turned up a few times. The chain combines TRBV7-9 with TRBJ2-3; perhaps TRBD1 as D (6 bases). The CDR3 runs 17 residues. CDR1 and CDR2 from the germline V gene are SEHNR and FQNEAQ (reference sequence). Trimming shortened V by 0 bases and J by 5 bases, and 18 bases separated the two germline ends. The CDR3 bases are TGTGCCAGCAGCTTAGCGCAGGGGAGTTTATCCGGAGATACGCAGTATTTT. Its translation is CASSLAQGSLSGDTQYF.

This chain joins TRBV28 and TRBJ2-1; TRBD2 matches at 10 bases. In germline, CDR1 is MDHEN, CDR2 SYDVKM. The CDR3 sequence is 17 residues long. The J segment lost 1 base and the V segment lost 5 bases, leaving 8 bases of the junction unmatched. The CDR3 reads CASSTLAGEGSYNEQFF. In nucleotides, the CDR3 is TGTGCCAGCAGTACGCTAGCGGGAGAAGGATCCTACAATGAGCAGTTCTTC.

V usage is TRBV7-3 and J usage is TRBJ2-2; 8 bases match TRBD1. Germline assignment: CDR1 SGHTA and CDR2 FQGTGA. V lost 2 bases, J lost 3 bases, and 5 bases stayed unmatched. The CDR3 has 16 residues. For the CDR3, the DNA is TGTGCCAGCAGCTTATCCGCCAGGGGGCACACCGGGGAGCTGTTTTTT. Protein product: CASSLSARGHTGELFF.

This clone was observed a handful of times. This chain links TRBV5-1 with TRBJ2-1; 7 nucleotides match TRBD1. CDR3 length: 14 residues. Germline V gene sequence: CDR1 SGHRS, CDR2 YFSETQ. The V and J ends lost 4 bases and 6 bases, in that order; junction bases with no gene match: 7. Here the CDR3 reads CASSANRGGNEQFF. The DNA of the CDR3 is TGCGCCAGCAGCGCGAACAGGGGCGGCAATGAGCAGTTCTTC.

This chain's CDR3 is CASSTTGTSGGALATQYF. The CDR3 region has the DNA TGTGCCAGTAGTACCACCGGGACTAGCGGAGGTGCCCTTGCGACCCAGTACTTC. The rearrangement links TRBV19 to TRBJ2-5; the match to TRBD2 covers 11 bases. With V trimmed by 4 bases and J by 7 bases, 17 bases remained unmatched. Germline V CDR1 and CDR2: LNHDA, SQIVND (reference sequence). This CDR3 is built from 18 residues.

The rearrangement uses TRBV5-1 and TRBJ2-1, with TRBD1 matching over 7 bases. Germline-derived CDR1 and CDR2 are SGHRS and YFSETQ. This CDR3 has 14 amino acids. V lost 0 bases to trimming and J lost 4 bases; unmatched junction nucleotides: 1. The CDR3 region has the DNA TGCGCCAGCAGCTTGGGCAGGGGGTACAATGAGCAGTTCTTC. Protein: CASSLGRGYNEQFF.

This clone was seen more than once but under ten times. The V and J genes are TRBV6-5 and TRBJ2-7, with D possibly matching TRBD2 (5 bases). Germline CDR1 and CDR2: MNHEY and SVGAGI. V dropped 5 bases and J dropped 3 bases, with 14 bases sitting between them. This CDR3 is built from 14 residues. The DNA of the CDR3 is TGTGCCAGCAGTCGCGAGCGGACGGACTACGAGCAGTACTTC. Its translation is CASSRERTDYEQYF.

This clone was detected only a few times. The chain combines TRBV4-2 with TRBJ2-5, with 11 nucleotides matching TRBD1. Trimming removed 1 base from V and 5 bases from J; junction bases left unmatched: 9. Germline loops: CDR1 LGHNA, CDR2 YNFKEQ. The CDR3 spans 17 residues. For the CDR3, the DNA is TGTGCCAGCAGCCAAGTAGGTCCGGGACAGGGGGGGGAGACCCAGTACTTC. It is translated as CASSQVGPGQGGETQYF.

The V gene is TRBV30, the J gene TRBJ2-7; D gene ambiguous. Germline V gives CDR1 GTSNPN, CDR2 SVGIG (reference sequence). The CDR3 runs to 14 residues. V lost 3 bases, J lost 9 bases, and 21 bases lay in between. This CDR3 is CAWSKVVIDEVQYF. CDR3 DNA sequence: TGTGCCTGGAGCAAAGTGGTCATTGATGAGGTGCAGTACTTC.

This clone was found a few times. The genes are TRBV4-2 and TRBJ2-1; no clear D. The CDR3 runs to 12 residues. Germline V lookup: CDR1 LGHNA, CDR2 YNFKEQ. V lost 4 bases, J lost 8 bases, and 9 bases lay in between. The CDR3 protein is CASSRASDEQFF. The CDR3 nucleotides read TGTGCCAGCAGCCGCGCCTCGGATGAGCAGTTCTTC.

The chain recombines TRBV4-3 with TRBJ2-3; perhaps TRBD1 as D (6 bases). The CDR3 has 15 residues. Germline V CDR1 and CDR2: LGHNA, YSLEER. V lost 4 bases to trimming and J lost 2 bases, with 13 bases between them. This chain's CDR3 is CASSRTGTYTDTQYF. For the CDR3, the DNA is TGCGCCAGCAGCCGCACCGGGACATACACAGATACGCAGTATTTT.

The genes are TRBV5-6 and TRBJ2-5; the D gene is possibly TRBD2 (6 bases). The germline CDR1 and CDR2 sequences are SGHDT and YYEEEE. This CDR3 has 17 residues. The ends were cut back, 3 bases at V and 0 bases at J, with 18 bases in the middle. Here the CDR3 reads CASSSSGATRYQETQYF. The CDR3, as DNA: TGTGCCAGCAGCTCCTCGGGTGCGACTAGGTACCAAGAGACCCAGTACTTC.

This clone was seen a few times. The CDR3 spells CASSFRLQPGELFF. The CDR3 nucleotides read TGTGCCAGCAGCTTTAGGCTACAGCCTGGGGAGCTGTTTTTT. The chain carries TRBV11-3 and TRBJ2-2; no clear D. V lost 3 bases and J 8 bases, leaving 13 bases between the germline ends. The CDR3 totals 14 residues. Germline loops: CDR1 SGHNT, CDR2 YENEEA.

V is TRBV30 and J is TRBJ1-1; tentatively, D is TRBD1 (5 bases). This CDR3 region has 13 residues. V was trimmed by 5 bases and J by 0 bases, leaving 10 bases between them. Germline CDR1 is GTSNPN and CDR2 is SVGIG (reference sequence). CDR3 loop: CAWGGNMNTEAFF. In nucleotides, the CDR3 is TGTGCCTGGGGGGGGAACATGAACACTGAAGCTTTCTTT.

The gene calls are TRBV2 and TRBJ1-6, with 7 bases aligning to TRBD1. After removal of 10 bases from V and 4 bases from J, the junction contained 10 bases not matched to a gene. Per the germline V gene, CDR1 is SNHLY and CDR2 is FYNNEI. The CDR3 loop spans 15 amino acids. The CDR3 DNA is TGTGCCATCGCACGAGGGGGCGATTATAATTCACCCCTCCACTTT. This sequence encodes CAIARGGDYNSPLHF. Together with reference TRBV2 and TRBJ1-6, the CDR3 gives the full variable domain: EPEVTQTPSHQVTQMGQEVILRCVPISNHLYFYWYRQILGQKVEFLVSFYNNEISEKSEIFDDQFSVERPDGSNFTLKIRSTKLEDSAMYFCAIARGGDYNSPLHFGNGTRLTVT.

Only a few counts were recorded for this clone. J is TRBJ2-3 and V is TRBV5-4; 10 bases map to TRBD1. With 6 bases clipped from V and 3 bases from J, the junction kept 7 bases outside the gene matches. The CDR3 is 15 residues long. From germline, CDR1 is SGHNT and CDR2 YYREEE (reference sequence). The CDR3 loop reads CASTNRQGATDTQYF. The CDR3 DNA reads as TGTGCCAGCACCAACCGACAGGGGGCGACAGATACGCAGTATTTT.

The CDR3 loop reads CASGGGQGRGSEAFF. In DNA form, the CDR3 reads TGTGCTAGTGGTGGAGGACAGGGAAGAGGGAGTGAAGCTTTCTTT. The chain employs TRBV12-5 and TRBJ1-1; 8 bases are shared with TRBD1. V dropped 5 bases and J dropped 7; count of bases not matched to a gene: 12. Looked up from germline, CDR1 is LGHNT and CDR2 is FRNRAP. The CDR3 spans 15 residues.

This clone has at least ten counts. The same CDR3 arises from other DNA sequences in this sample as well. The rearrangement joins TRBV7-2 to TRBJ2-7, with 8 bases matching TRBD1. This CDR3 contains 14 residues. Germline CDR1 is SGHTA and CDR2 is FQGNSA. The J segment lost 0 bases and the V segment lost 3 bases, leaving 1 base of the junction unmatched. CDR3 sequence (DNA): TGTGCCAGCAGCTTCGGACAGGGCTCCTACGAGCAGTACTTC. Residues: CASSFGQGSYEQYF. Together with reference TRBV7-2 and TRBJ2-7, the CDR3 gives the full variable domain: GAGVSQSPSNKVTEKGKDVELRCDPISGHTALYWYRQSLGQGLEFLIYFQGNSAPDKSGLPSDRFSAERTGGSVSTLTIQRTQQEDSAVYLCASSFGQGSYEQYFGPGTRLTVT.

This clone was counted between two and nine times. This CDR3 is also generated by other DNA sequences in the sample. CDR3 sequence (DNA): TGTGCCAGCAGCTCGGACAGGAACACTGAAGCTTTCTTT. Amino acid sequence: CASSSDRNTEAFF. The rearrangement joins TRBV7-2 to TRBJ1-1; maybe TRBD1 (6 bases). CDR1 and CDR2 (germline): SGHTA, FQGNSA. The V end lost 4 bases, the J end lost 1 base, and 7 bases lay between the germline ends. This CDR3 has 13 residues.

J is TRBJ1-1 and V is TRBV30, with TRBD1 identical over 7 bases. This CDR3 region has 10 residues. V was clipped by 6 bases and J by 12 bases; unmatched bases: 7. Germline CDR1 and CDR2: GTSNPN and SVGIG (reference sequence). The CDR3 loop reads CACQQGKTFF. The CDR3 DNA reads TGTGCCTGCCAACAGGGGAAGACTTTCTTT.

The chain is built from TRBV6-5 and TRBJ1-2; 10 bases are shared with TRBD1. This CDR3 comprises 13 residues. Germline trimming cut 6 bases from V and 8 bases from J; bases unmatched to any gene: 6. The germline V gene has CDR1 MNHEY and CDR2 SVGAGI. The CDR3 region is CASRRQGAGGYTF. CDR3 nucleotides: TGTGCCAGCAGAAGACAGGGGGCGGGAGGCTACACCTTC.

This clone was counted only a few times. The CDR3 nucleotides read TGTGCCAGCAGCCAAGGGCTAGCGGGCACTAAAAACATTCAGTACTTC. Its translation is CASSQGLAGTKNIQYF. The V gene is TRBV14, the J gene TRBJ2-4; 8 bases map to TRBD2. The CDR3 runs 16 residues. Per germline, CDR1 SGHDN and CDR2 FVKESK. V shed 1 base and J 4 bases; nucleotides not matched to a gene: 6.

This chain connects TRBV27 to TRBJ1-1; D is unclear. Germline assignment: CDR1 MNHEY and CDR2 SMNVEV (reference sequence). Trimming took off 2 bases at V and 4 bases at J, with 14 bases between the two ends. The CDR3 loop spans 15 amino acids. In DNA, the CDR3 is TGTGCCAGCAGTTTAGAGTCTAACCGGGGCACTGAAGCTTTCTTT. Amino acids: CASSLESNRGTEAFF.

This clone was recorded a few times. J is TRBJ2-2 and V is TRBV29-1; D ambiguous. The CDR3 runs 14 residues. Germline V lookup: CDR1 SQVTM, CDR2 ANQGSEA. With 7 bases removed from V and 4 bases from J, the gap between germline ends came to 16 bases. CDR3 region: CSAQRQHSTGELFF. CDR3 in DNA: TGCAGCGCACAACGACAACACAGCACCGGGGAGCTGTTTTTT.